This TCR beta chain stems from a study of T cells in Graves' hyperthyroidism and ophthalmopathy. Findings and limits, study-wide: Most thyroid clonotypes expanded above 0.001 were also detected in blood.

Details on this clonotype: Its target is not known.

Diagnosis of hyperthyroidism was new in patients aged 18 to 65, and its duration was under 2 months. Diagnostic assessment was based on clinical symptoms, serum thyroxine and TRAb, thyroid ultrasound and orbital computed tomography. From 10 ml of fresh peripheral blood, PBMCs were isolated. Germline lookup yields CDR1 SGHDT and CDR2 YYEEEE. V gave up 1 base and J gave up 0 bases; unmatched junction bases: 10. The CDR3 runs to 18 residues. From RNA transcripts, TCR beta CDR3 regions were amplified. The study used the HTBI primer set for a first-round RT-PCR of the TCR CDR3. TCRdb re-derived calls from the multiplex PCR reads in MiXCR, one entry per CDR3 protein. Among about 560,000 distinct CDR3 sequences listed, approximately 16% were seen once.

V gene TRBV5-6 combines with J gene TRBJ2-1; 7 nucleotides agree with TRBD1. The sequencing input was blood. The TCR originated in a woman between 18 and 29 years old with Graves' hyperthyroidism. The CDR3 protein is CASSLLGQPASSYNEQFF. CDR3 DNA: TGTGCCAGCAGCTTGTTGGGACAGCCGGCCAGCTCCTACAATGAGCAGTTCTTC.